Each of the 23 T cell receptor beta chains below was sequenced from the same sample in a study of T cell responses to AZD1222 COVID-19 vaccine. Libraries were prepared by immunoSEQ multiplex PCR; TCRdb keeps only in-frame clonotypes and omits some of them. The repertoire consists of 140,000 to 150,000 clones, with 75% to 90% occurring once and the leading ten covering 8%. The material was peripheral blood, obtained on day 0 of AZD1222 vaccination. The origin of the receptors is an adult in good health.

The chain has TRBV7-8 and TRBJ2-4; 7 bases align to TRBD1. The V segment lost 1 base and the J segment 4 bases; nucleotides outside the gene matches: 4. The germline CDR1 and CDR2 sequences are SGHVS and FQNEAQ. This CDR3 region has 15 residues. CDR3 protein: CASSLVGTAKNIQYF. The CDR3 nucleotides read TGTGCCAGCAGCTTAGTTGGGACAGCGAAAAACATTCAGTACTTC.

This rearrangement joins TRBV6-5 to TRBJ1-5; D remains unclear. Trimming removed 5 bases at V and 2 bases at J, with 13 bases between. The CDR3 spans 15 residues. CDR1 and CDR2 (germline): MNHEY, SVGAGI. CDR3 nucleotides: TGTGCCAGCAGTCCCTTCAAGGGAGGCAATCAGCCCCAGCATTTT. Protein sequence: CASSPFKGGNQPQHF.

In DNA form, the CDR3 reads TGCAGTGCTAAAGAATTTGCCGAGCAGTACTTC. Translating it yields CSAKEFAEQYF. This sequence joins TRBV20-1 and TRBJ2-7; D is ambiguous. The CDR3 totals 11 residues. Germline lookup yields CDR1 DFQATT and CDR2 SNEGSKA (reference sequence). Trimming shortened V by 4 bases and J by 6 bases, and 10 bases separated the two germline ends.

The chain employs TRBV19 and TRBJ2-5; D uncertain. The CDR3 loop spans 13 amino acids. V was cut by 4 bases and J by 1 base, with 7 bases left in between. Germline V gene lookup returns CDR1 LNHDA and CDR2 SQIVND (reference sequence). CDR3 coding DNA: TGTGCCAGTAGTAGCCAGGCCCAAGAGACCCAGTACTTC. It codes for CASSSQAQETQYF.

The chain combines TRBV3-1 (or the pseudogene TRBV3-2) with TRBJ2-3; D gene unclear. Per the germline V gene, CDR1 is LGHDT and CDR2 is YNNKEL (reference sequence). Trimming left V 0 bases short and J 1 base short, with 11 bases between. This CDR3 has 16 amino acids. Here the CDR3 reads CASSQDPATGTDTQYF. CDR3 in DNA: TGTGCCAGCAGCCAAGATCCGGCGACGGGCACAGATACGCAGTATTTT.

The V call is TRBV5-8, the J call TRBJ1-1; D is uncertain. This CDR3 is 13 amino acids long. V was cut by 0 bases and J by 10 bases, with 13 bases left in between. Germline CDR1 reads SGHTS; CDR2 reads YDEGEE. The CDR3 DNA follows: TGTGCCAGCAGCTTGGCGGACTTGCGGGGAGCTTTCTTT. It codes for CASSLADLRGAFF.

This clone was observed a few times. J is TRBJ2-1 and V is TRBV10-3, with D uncertain. Germline V CDR1 and CDR2: ENHRY, SYGVKD. There are 14 residues in the CDR3. The germline V and J ends were trimmed by 8 bases and 0 bases, with 11 bases remaining between them. CDR3 nucleotide sequence: TGTGCCATCCTCTCCACGAGCTCCTACAATGAGCAGTTCTTC. Protein sequence: CAILSTSSYNEQFF.

J is TRBJ1-3 and V is TRBV18; the match to TRBD1 covers 9 bases. V shed 5 bases, J shed 3 bases, and the junction held 5 bases outside the gene matches. Germline CDR1 reads KGHSH; CDR2 reads LQKENI. This CDR3 comprises 15 residues. The chain's CDR3 is CASSADRGDGNTIYF. As DNA, the CDR3 is TGTGCCAGCTCAGCGGACAGGGGAGATGGAAACACCATATATTTT.

This chain uses TRBV11-2 with TRBJ2-7; D gene uncertain. Per the germline V gene, CDR1 is SGHAT and CDR2 is FQNNGV. This CDR3 is 14 amino acids long. Trimming shortened V by 1 base and J by 3 bases, and 10 bases separated the two germline ends. CDR3 region: CASSLGPVYYEQYF. Written as DNA, the CDR3 is TGTGCCAGCAGCTTAGGTCCGGTCTACTACGAGCAGTACTTC.

This rearrangement joins TRBV10-1 to TRBJ1-6; D ambiguous. The V and J ends lost 2 bases and 7 bases respectively, with 6 bases between them. The CDR3 is 13 residues long. Germline lookup yields CDR1 WNHNN and CDR2 SYGVQD (reference sequence). CDR3 in DNA: TGCGCCAGCAGTGAGGTCTCGAATTCACCCCTCCACTTT. Encoded protein: CASSEVSNSPLHF.

The genes are TRBV10-3 and TRBJ2-7; D is unclear. Germline V gene data show CDR1 as ENHRY and CDR2 as SYGVKD. V was pared by 5 bases and J by 5 bases, with 10 bases between. This CDR3 region has 12 residues. The CDR3 region is CAISPREDEQYF. The CDR3, as DNA: TGTGCCATCAGTCCCAGAGAGGACGAGCAGTACTTC.

This chain uses TRBV27 with TRBJ1-2, with D hard to call. Looked up from germline, CDR1 is MNHEY and CDR2 is SMNVEV (reference sequence). The CDR3 length is 17 residues. The germline V and J ends were trimmed by 4 bases and 0 bases, with 18 bases remaining between them. This CDR3 reads CASSSLGGLTTNYGYTF. In DNA, the CDR3 is TGTGCCAGCAGTTCCCTCGGCGGCCTGACCACTAACTATGGCTACACCTTC.

The V gene is TRBV4-1, the J gene TRBJ2-3; maybe TRBD2 (5 bases). The CDR3 has 17 residues. Germline assignment: CDR1 MGHRA and CDR2 YSYEKL. V was trimmed by 4 bases and J by 7 bases, leaving 24 bases between them. This CDR3 is CASSLGREADDIYTQYF. The CDR3 DNA follows: TGCGCCAGCAGCCTCGGACGCGAAGCGGACGACATTTATACGCAGTATTTT.

The gene calls are TRBV18 and TRBJ2-1; 9 nucleotides line up with TRBD1. The CDR3 covers 18 residues. The germline V gene has CDR1 KGHSH and CDR2 LQKENI. Trimming cost V 5 bases and J 6 bases; bases outside gene matches: 17. The CDR3 sequence: CASSATGGGATSLNEQFF. The CDR3 DNA reads as TGTGCCAGCTCAGCGACAGGGGGTGGCGCGACTAGTCTCAATGAGCAGTTCTTC.

V gene TRBV19 combines with J gene TRBJ2-6; D gene unclear. Germline loops: CDR1 LNHDA, CDR2 SQIVND (reference sequence). The CDR3 length is 15 residues. Deletions cut 1 base from V and 2 bases from J, with 6 bases between. In DNA form, the CDR3 reads TGTGCCAGTAGTATAGGCTCGGCTGGGGCCAACGTCCTGACTTTC. Protein sequence: CASSIGSAGANVLTF.

The V and J genes are TRBV2 and TRBJ1-5; TRBD1 matches at 8 bases. The germline CDR1 and CDR2 sequences are SNHLY and FYNNEI. The CDR3 runs 15 residues. The trim removed 4 bases at V and 2 bases at J, leaving 4 bases unmatched. The DNA for the CDR3 is TGTGCCAGCAGTGGAGACAGGGGAGGCAATCAGCCCCAGCATTTT. Amino acid sequence: CASSGDRGGNQPQHF.

This clone was observed a single time. This chain links TRBV29-1 with TRBJ1-1, with 7 bases matching TRBD1. V dropped 6 bases and J dropped 1; count of bases not matched to a gene: 8. Germline CDR1 reads SQVTM; CDR2 reads ANQGSEA. The CDR3 runs to 14 residues. This chain's CDR3 is CSVRGQASNTEAFF. Here the CDR3 DNA reads TGCAGCGTCCGAGGACAGGCGTCGAACACTGAAGCTTTCTTT.

The chain combines TRBV5-1 with TRBJ1-6; TRBD1 agrees at 7 bases. V lost 3 bases, J lost 6 bases, and 0 bases stayed unmatched. CDR3 length equals 13 residues. The V gene's germline CDR1 is SGHRS and CDR2 YFSETQ. The CDR3 region has the DNA TGCGCCAGCAGCTGGGACAGTAATTCACCCCTCCACTTT. It yields the protein CASSWDSNSPLHF.

This clone has a single count. The rearrangement uses TRBV13 and TRBJ2-5, with D possibly TRBD1 on 6 matching bases. V dropped 3 bases and J dropped 4 bases, with 15 bases sitting between them. The CDR3 runs to 15 residues. Per germline, CDR1 PRHDT and CDR2 FYEKMQ (reference sequence). Here the CDR3 reads CASSFRRRGGETQYF. In DNA, the CDR3 is TGTGCCAGCAGCTTCCGGCGACGAGGGGGAGAGACCCAGTACTTC.

The rearrangement uses TRBV9 and TRBJ2-7, with TRBD1 matching 11 bases. Germline V gene data show CDR1 as SGDLS and CDR2 as YYNGEE. V lost 4 bases to trimming and J lost 1 base; unmatched junction nucleotides: 4. The CDR3 has 15 residues. The DNA of the CDR3 is TGTGCCAGCAGCTCCGGACAGGGGGCGTCCTACGAGCAGTACTTC. This encodes CASSSGQGASYEQYF.

The chain combines TRBV6-5 with TRBJ1-1; D uncertain. The CDR3 covers 14 residues. Germline CDR1 and CDR2: MNHEY and SVGAGI. Trimming stripped 5 bases from V and 0 bases from J, with 10 bases between. DNA of the CDR3: TGTGCCAGCAGTCCCTCGCCCCTGAACACTGAAGCTTTCTTT. Amino acids: CASSPSPLNTEAFF.

The rearrangement uses TRBV28 and TRBJ2-5; the match to TRBD1 covers 9 bases. Germline lookup yields CDR1 MDHEN and CDR2 SYDVKM. CDR3 length: 14 amino acids. J gave up 4 bases and V 2 bases, and 2 bases lay outside the gene matches. CDR3 sequence reads: CASSLHRGPETQYF. The CDR3 DNA reads TGTGCCAGCAGTTTACACAGGGGGCCAGAGACCCAGTACTTC.

The chain employs TRBV30 and TRBJ1-1; 8 nucleotides line up with TRBD1. The CDR3 is made up of 14 amino acids. V shed 3 bases, J shed 10 bases, and the junction held 13 bases outside the gene matches. Germline lookup yields CDR1 GTSNPN and CDR2 SVGIG (reference sequence). The CDR3 nucleotides are TGTGCCTGGAGGGAGGGACAGGCTATAAGAGGAGCTTTCTTT. It is translated as CAWREGQAIRGAFF.